The 27 T cell receptor beta chains given below trace back to one sample, sequenced in a study of blood T cell repertoires in COVID-19. The protocol was immunoSEQ multiplex PCR, while the TCRdb copy is restricted to in-frame clones and leaves out a portion. The table has 210,000 or so clones, around 80% seen once. The sequenced material came from peripheral blood. Source of these receptors: a man over 45 who had recovered from COVID-19.

V usage is TRBV2 and J usage is TRBJ2-7, with 7 bases matching TRBD2. The germline CDR1 and CDR2 sequences are SNHLY and FYNNEI. This CDR3 is built from 15 residues. CDR3 DNA: TGTACCACCCGGCCGGGAGCGGGGAACTCCTACGAGCAGTACTTC. Amino acids: CTTRPGAGNSYEQYF.

The chain combines TRBV28 with TRBJ1-5, with TRBD1 matching 7 bases. J was trimmed by 6 bases and V by 4 bases; bases with no gene match: 9. Germline CDR1 and CDR2: MDHEN and SYDVKM. The CDR3 covers 15 residues. CDR3 sequence: CASSSGTAGRQPQHF. The CDR3 DNA reads TGTGCCAGCAGTTCTGGGACAGCCGGGCGTCAGCCCCAGCATTTT.

The count of this clone is one. The gene calls are TRBV10-2 and TRBJ2-7; a weak D match, TRBD1 (5 bases). The CDR3 is 12 amino acids. Trimming left V 6 bases short and J 4 bases short, with 10 bases between. Germline values: CDR1 WSHSY, CDR2 SAAADI. CDR3 protein: CASSQQGYEQYF. The CDR3 DNA follows: TGCGCCAGCAGCCAGCAGGGATACGAGCAGTACTTC.

CDR3 sequence: CASREDRGTNTEAFF. The CDR3 DNA reads as TGTGCCAGTAGGGAGGACAGGGGGACTAACACTGAAGCTTTCTTT. This chain connects TRBV19 to TRBJ1-1; 10 bases fit TRBD1. Germline CDR1 and CDR2: LNHDA and SQIVND (reference sequence). The junction had 6 bases not matched to a gene; V was cut back by 6 bases and J by 2 bases. The CDR3 covers 15 residues.

J is TRBJ2-5 and V is TRBV27; 15 nucleotides line up with TRBD2. V shed 6 bases, J shed 6 bases, and the junction held 11 bases outside the gene matches. This CDR3 comprises 17 residues. Germline values: CDR1 MNHEY, CDR2 SMNVEV (reference sequence). In DNA form, the CDR3 reads TGTGCCAGCAGACCCCCGGGACTAGCGGGAGGCGGAAAGACCCAGTACTTC. Translation gives CASRPPGLAGGGKTQYF.

The gene calls are TRBV6-5 and TRBJ2-1, with TRBD2 matching over 7 bases. In germline, CDR1 is MNHEY, CDR2 SVGAGI. The junction had 5 bases not matched to a gene; V was cut back by 6 bases and J by 0 bases. This CDR3 comprises 15 residues. This chain's CDR3 is CASRGGGSSYNEQFF. The CDR3, as DNA: TGTGCCAGCAGGGGTGGCGGGAGCTCCTACAATGAGCAGTTCTTC.

This clone was seen a single time. The gene calls are TRBV7-9 and TRBJ1-4; no firm D call. Trimming left V 0 bases short and J 7 bases short, with 15 bases between. Per the germline V gene, CDR1 is SEHNR and CDR2 is FQNEAQ (reference sequence). This CDR3 comprises 16 residues. CDR3 DNA sequence: TGTGCCAGCAGCTTAGCTCCCGGGGATGCGGCTGAAAAACTGTTTTTT. The encoded protein is CASSLAPGDAAEKLFF. The full variable domain, rest sourced from reference TRBV7-9 and TRBJ1-4, is DTGVSQNPRHKITKRGQNVTFRCDPISEHNRLYWYRQTLGQGPEFLTYFQNEAQLEKSRLLSDRFSAERPKGSFSTLEIQRTEQGDSAMYLCASSLAPGDAAEKLFFGSGTQLSVL.

The rearrangement joins TRBV19 to TRBJ1-2, with unresolved D. The CDR3 covers 15 residues. Trimming took off 1 base at V and 4 bases at J, with 13 bases between the two ends. From germline, CDR1 is LNHDA and CDR2 SQIVND (reference sequence). The CDR3 reads CASSIGGYGSYGYTF. In nucleotides, the CDR3 is TGTGCCAGTAGTATAGGTGGCTACGGGAGCTATGGCTACACCTTC. The full variable domain, with the rest looked up from reference TRBV19 and TRBJ1-2, is DGGITQSPKYLFRKEGQNVTLSCEQNLNHDAMYWYRQDPGQGLRLIYYSQIVNDFQKGDIAEGYSVSREKKESFPLTVTSAQKNPTAFYLCASSIGGYGSYGYTFGSGTRLTVV.

V and J are TRBV19 and TRBJ2-7; TRBD2 is a possible D gene (6 bases). CDR3 size: 15 residues. The ends were cut back, 1 base at V and 1 base at J, with 11 bases in the middle. CDR1 is LNHDA and CDR2 is SQIVND in the germline V gene (reference sequence). CDR3 in DNA: TGTGCCAGTAGTATAGTCGGGAGTAGGTCCTACGAGCAGTACTTC. It translates to CASSIVGSRSYEQYF.

The chain combines TRBV5-1 with TRBJ2-3; unclear D gene. The CDR3 covers 14 residues. V was cut by 0 bases and J by 2 bases, with 7 bases left in between. Per the germline V gene, CDR1 is SGHRS and CDR2 is YFSETQ. CDR3 nucleotides: TGCGCCAGCAGCTTGGTTCCTCCCACAGATACGCAGTATTTT. Amino acids: CASSLVPPTDTQYF.

The rearrangement joins TRBV3-1 (or the pseudogene TRBV3-2) to TRBJ2-3, with 9 bases that match TRBD2. The germline V gene encodes CDR1 LGHDT and CDR2 YNNKEL (reference sequence). After removal of 1 base from V and 5 bases from J, the junction contained 7 bases not matched to a gene. This CDR3 region has 16 residues. The CDR3, as DNA: TGTGCCAGCAGCCAAGGGTTGTCTAGCGGGAAAGATACGCAGTATTTT. It specifies CASSQGLSSGKDTQYF.

A remark on this clone: One junction end does not reproduce the germline sequence, and a read error may be involved. The CDR3: CASSYTEATSGKYEQYF. As DNA, the CDR3 is TGTGCCAGCAGTTACACCGAGGCCACTAGCGGAAAGTACGAGCAATACTTC. The chain recombines TRBV6-2 or TRBV6-3 with TRBJ2-7; 8 nucleotides align to TRBD2. The CDR3 runs 17 residues. Germline loops: CDR1 MNHEY, CDR2 SVGEGT.

This clone was observed a handful of times. This sequence joins TRBV28 and TRBJ2-4; D is undetermined. CDR3 length: 14 residues. Germline V gives CDR1 MDHEN, CDR2 SYDVKM. The V end lost 1 base, the J end lost 7 bases, and 11 bases lay between the germline ends. The CDR3 region has the DNA TGTGCCAGCAGTTTATCCCCCGAGAGGAACATTCAGTACTTC. Protein product: CASSLSPERNIQYF. Looking up the rest from reference TRBV28 and TRBJ2-4 gives the full variable domain: DVKVTQSSRYLVKRTGEKVFLECVQDMDHENMFWYRQDPGLGLRLIYFSYDVKMKEKGDIPEGYSVSREKKERFSLILESASTNQTSMYLCASSLSPERNIQYFGAGTRLSVL.

The chain combines TRBV5-1 with TRBJ1-4; D not resolved. V was cut by 5 bases and J by 8 bases, with 10 bases left in between. CDR1 SGHRS and CDR2 YFSETQ come from the germline V gene. CDR3 length: 12 residues. DNA for the CDR3: TGCGCCAGCAGTGGAGTTGGAGAAAAACTGTTTTTT. Amino acids: CASSGVGEKLFF. The variable domain in full, completed from reference TRBV5-1 and TRBJ1-4, reads KAGVTQTPRYLIKTRGQQVTLSCSPISGHRSVSWYQQTPGQGLQFLFEYFSETQRNKGNFPGRFSGRQFSNSRSEMNVSTLELGDSALYLCASSGVGEKLFFGSGTQLSVL.

This clone was detected once. The chain uses TRBV6-2 or TRBV6-3 and TRBJ2-3; 9 bases agree with TRBD2. The CDR3 loop spans 16 amino acids. Trimming at V came to 6 bases and at J to 5 bases, leaving 12 bases not matched to a gene. Per the germline V gene, CDR1 is MNHEY and CDR2 is SVGEGT. This chain's CDR3 is CASSLGVAGVGDTQYF. The DNA of the CDR3 is TGTGCCAGCAGCCTCGGGGTAGCGGGAGTTGGAGATACGCAGTATTTT.

This clone was seen just once. V usage is TRBV5-4 and J usage is TRBJ1-4, with TRBD1 as a possible D gene (6 bases). This CDR3 is built from 14 residues. The V end lost 0 bases, the J end lost 5 bases, and 8 bases lay between the germline ends. CDR1 is SGHNT, CDR2 YYREEE, per germline (reference sequence). The CDR3 is CASSLGQENEKLFF. CDR3 nucleotide sequence: TGTGCCAGCAGCTTGGGACAGGAGAATGAAAAACTGTTTTTT.

V is TRBV29-1 and J is TRBJ2-7; D gene uncertain. The V end lost 4 bases, the J end lost 2 bases, and 9 bases lay between the germline ends. Germline V gene sequence: CDR1 SQVTM, CDR2 ANQGSEA. The CDR3 spans 12 residues. CDR3 in DNA: TGCAGCGTTGGTGACATCGCCTACGAGCAGTACTTC. Protein product: CSVGDIAYEQYF.

The chain employs TRBV7-9 and TRBJ2-1; 13 bases line up with TRBD2. J was trimmed by 10 bases and V by 4 bases; bases with no gene match: 7. CDR3 size: 15 residues. The V gene's germline CDR1 is SEHNR and CDR2 FQNEAQ (reference sequence). The CDR3 nucleotides are TGTGCCAGCAGCTCTCAACTAGCGGGAGGGCCGGAGCAGTTCTTC. Translation: CASSSQLAGGPEQFF.

The gene calls are TRBV27 and TRBJ2-7; 8 bases are shared with TRBD1. CDR3 length: 16 residues. Germline V gene lookup returns CDR1 MNHEY and CDR2 SMNVEV (reference sequence). Germline trimming cut 2 bases from V and 2 bases from J; bases unmatched to any gene: 8. CDR3 bases: TGTGCCAGCAGTTTACTGGCGGGACAGGTTCCCTACGAGCAGTACTTC. Residues: CASSLLAGQVPYEQYF.

The chain employs TRBV27 and TRBJ1-1; 8 bases line up with TRBD1. Germline CDR1 MNHEY, CDR2 SMNVEV (reference sequence). The CDR3 has 14 residues. V was pared by 3 bases and J by 5 bases, with 5 bases of the junction left unmatched. CDR3 sequence: CASSFQGAETEAFF. The CDR3, as DNA: TGTGCCAGCAGTTTCCAGGGGGCTGAGACTGAAGCTTTCTTT.

V usage is TRBV6-5 and J usage is TRBJ2-1; the D is unclear. This CDR3 spans 14 amino acids. Trimming removed 2 bases from V and 5 bases from J, with 10 bases in between. Germline V gene sequence: CDR1 MNHEY, CDR2 SVGAGI. The CDR3: CASSYRSDNNEQFF. The CDR3 nucleotides are TGTGCCAGCAGTTACAGATCAGACAACAATGAGCAGTTCTTC.

DNA of the CDR3: TGTGCCAGCAGTCGACAGGCCGCAAACTATGGCTACACCTTC. Translating it yields CASSRQAANYGYTF. The chain combines TRBV6-2 or TRBV6-3 with TRBJ1-2; TRBD1 might be the D (6 bases). Trimming shortened V by 5 bases and J by 2 bases, and 12 bases separated the two germline ends. This CDR3 region has 14 residues. Germline CDR1 and CDR2: MNHEY and SVGEGT.

The CDR3 DNA sequence: TGTGCCAGCAGTGTATCTGGGACAGGGGTTGAAAAACTGTTTTTT. Translation gives CASSVSGTGVEKLFF. V usage is TRBV2 and J usage is TRBJ1-4; 10 positions agree with TRBD1. From germline, CDR1 is SNHLY and CDR2 FYNNEI. The J segment lost 7 bases and the V segment lost 4 bases, leaving 6 bases of the junction unmatched. This CDR3 contains 15 residues.

The gene calls are TRBV6-1 and TRBJ2-5, with D possibly being TRBD1 (6 bases). The CDR3 sequence is 14 residues long. Germline CDR1 reads MNHNS; CDR2 reads SASEGT. V dropped 2 bases and J dropped 2 bases, with 9 bases sitting between them. CDR3 nucleotide sequence: TGTGCCAGCAGTGAATACCAGGGGCAAGAGACCCAGTACTTC. Protein sequence: CASSEYQGQETQYF.

The chain links TRBV3-1 (or the pseudogene TRBV3-2) to TRBJ2-1; D unclear. The germline CDR1 and CDR2 sequences are LGHDT and YNNKEL (reference sequence). The V gene lost 4 bases and the J gene lost 8 bases, with 9 bases spanning the gap. The CDR3 has 12 residues. CDR3 coding DNA: TGTGCCAGCAGCCTGGTTCGGGATGAGCAGTTCTTC. This gives the protein CASSLVRDEQFF.

The gene calls are TRBV27 and TRBJ1-2; 8 nucleotides agree with TRBD1. Germline V CDR1 and CDR2: MNHEY, SMNVEV (reference sequence). This CDR3 has 16 residues. With 4 bases clipped from V and 7 bases from J, the junction kept 14 bases outside the gene matches. The CDR3 DNA reads TGTGCCAGCAGTTCGCAGACAGGGGTAAACTCTTTTGGCTACACCTTC. Its protein product is CASSSQTGVNSFGYTF.

This clone was seen more than once but under ten times. CDR3: CASSLSGDQPQHF. In DNA, the CDR3 is TGTGCCAGCAGCTTATCGGGGGATCAGCCCCAGCATTTT. This rearrangement joins TRBV7-9 to TRBJ1-5; possibly TRBD1 for D (5 bases). Germline CDR1 and CDR2: SEHNR and FQNEAQ (reference sequence). The CDR3 loop spans 13 amino acids. Trimming took off 2 bases at V and 5 bases at J, with 7 bases between the two ends.